The T cell receptor beta chain described here comes from a study of blood T cell repertoires in COVID-19. Study in general: Researchers got acute and convalescent COVID-19 samples from the United States, Italy and Spain.

Sequencing was performed with immunoSEQ multiplex PCR; in TCRdb, only in-frame clones are kept and a portion is missing. The sample records 450,000 to 500,000 clones, roughly 85% being singletons. The source is a human donor in a cohort sampled during active COVID-19. Sequenced material: peripheral blood.

DNA for the CDR3: TGTGCCACCAGTGATTTAGACGGGGATACGCAGTATTTT. It codes for CATSDLDGDTQYF. The chain has TRBV24-1 and TRBJ2-3; D gene ambiguous. V was clipped by 1 base and J by 6 bases, with 7 bases between them. Germline CDR1 reads KGHDR; CDR2 reads SFDVKD. CDR3 length: 13 residues.